This T cell receptor beta chain was recovered during a study of T cell changes during pregnancy in multiple sclerosis. V shed 0 bases and J 2 bases; nucleotides not matched to a gene: 4. CDR1 SGHNT and CDR2 YYREEE come from the germline V gene (reference sequence). CDR3 length: 16 residues. Produced via immunoSEQ multiplex PCR; TCRdb's table is partial and in-frame only. The sample records some 60,000 clones, about 90% being singletons. The V gene is TRBV5-4, the J gene TRBJ2-1; 8 nucleotides agree with TRBD1. This specimen was peripheral blood, taken in the second trimester of pregnancy. This receptor was obtained from a female donor in good health, enrolled as a control in a pregnancy study. The CDR3 sequence: CASSLGGQGTYNEQFF. In DNA form, the CDR3 reads TGTGCCAGCAGCTTGGGTGGACAGGGCACCTACAATGAGCAGTTCTTC.